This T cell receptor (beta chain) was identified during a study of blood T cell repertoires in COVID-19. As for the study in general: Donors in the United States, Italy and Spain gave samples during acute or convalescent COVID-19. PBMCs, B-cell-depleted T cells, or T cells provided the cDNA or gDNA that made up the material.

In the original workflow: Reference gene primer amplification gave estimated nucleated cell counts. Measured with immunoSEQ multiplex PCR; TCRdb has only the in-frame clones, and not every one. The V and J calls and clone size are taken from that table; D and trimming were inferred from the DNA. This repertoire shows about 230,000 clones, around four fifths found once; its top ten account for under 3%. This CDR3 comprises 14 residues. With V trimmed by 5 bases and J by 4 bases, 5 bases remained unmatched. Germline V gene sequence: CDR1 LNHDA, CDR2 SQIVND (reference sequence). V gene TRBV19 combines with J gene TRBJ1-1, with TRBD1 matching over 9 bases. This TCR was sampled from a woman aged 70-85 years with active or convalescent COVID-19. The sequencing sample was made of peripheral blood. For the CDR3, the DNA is TGTGCCAGTAGTGTACAGGGACAGGGCACTGAAGCTTTCTTT. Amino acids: CASSVQGQGTEAFF.